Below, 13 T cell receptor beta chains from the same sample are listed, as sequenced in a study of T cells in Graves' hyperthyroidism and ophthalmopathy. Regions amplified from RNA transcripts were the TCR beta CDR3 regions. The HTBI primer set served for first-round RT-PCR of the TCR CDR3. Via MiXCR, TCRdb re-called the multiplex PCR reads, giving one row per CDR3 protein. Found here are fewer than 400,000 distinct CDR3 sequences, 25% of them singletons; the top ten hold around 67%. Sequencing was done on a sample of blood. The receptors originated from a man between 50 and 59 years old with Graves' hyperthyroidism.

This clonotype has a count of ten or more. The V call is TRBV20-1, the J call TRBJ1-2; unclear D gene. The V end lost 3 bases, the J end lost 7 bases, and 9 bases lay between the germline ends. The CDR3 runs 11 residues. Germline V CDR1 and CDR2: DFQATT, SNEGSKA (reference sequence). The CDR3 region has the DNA TGCAGTGCTAGTCGACGCAGTGGCTACACCTTC. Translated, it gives CSASRRSGYTF.

The CDR3 sequence: CSVVSDRGYGYTF. CDR3 DNA: TGCAGCGTTGTTTCGGACAGGGGCTATGGCTACACCTTC. The chain uses TRBV29-1 and TRBJ1-2; 9 bases are shared with TRBD1. CDR3 length: 13 residues. In germline, CDR1 is SQVTM, CDR2 ANQGSEA. Trimming at V came to 4 bases and at J to 4 bases, leaving 4 bases not matched to a gene.

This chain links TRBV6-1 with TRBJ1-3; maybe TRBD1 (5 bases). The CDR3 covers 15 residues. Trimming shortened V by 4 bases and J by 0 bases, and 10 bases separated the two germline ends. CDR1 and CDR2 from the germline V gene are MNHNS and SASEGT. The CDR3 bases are TGTGCCAGCAGTGCACAGGTCGTCTCTGGAAACACCATATATTTT. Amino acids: CASSAQVVSGNTIYF.

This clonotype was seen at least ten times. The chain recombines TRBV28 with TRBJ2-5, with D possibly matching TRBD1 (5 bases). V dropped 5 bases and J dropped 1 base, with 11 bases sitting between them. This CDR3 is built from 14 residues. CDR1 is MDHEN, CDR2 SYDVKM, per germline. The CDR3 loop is CASSLQDLQETQYF. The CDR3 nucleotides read TGTGCCAGCAGTCTACAGGACCTCCAAGAGACCCAGTACTTC.

CDR3 sequence (DNA): TGTGCCAGCAGTTTAGCGGGTACAGAAGAGACCCAGTACTTC. This codes for CASSLAGTEETQYF. V gene TRBV12-3 or TRBV12-4 combines with J gene TRBJ2-5; no definite D call. The CDR3 loop spans 14 amino acids. V lost 0 bases, J lost 3 bases, and 8 bases lay in between.

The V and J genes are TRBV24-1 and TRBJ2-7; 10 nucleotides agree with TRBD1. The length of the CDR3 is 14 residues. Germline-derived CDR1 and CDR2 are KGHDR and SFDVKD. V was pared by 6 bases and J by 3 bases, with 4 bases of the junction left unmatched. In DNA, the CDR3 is TGTGCCACCAGTCCAGGACAGGGGGTCTACGAGCAGTACTTC. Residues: CATSPGQGVYEQYF.

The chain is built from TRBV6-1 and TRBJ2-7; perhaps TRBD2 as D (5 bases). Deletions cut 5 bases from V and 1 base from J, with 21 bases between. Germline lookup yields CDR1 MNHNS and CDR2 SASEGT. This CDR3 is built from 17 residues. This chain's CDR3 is CASSPPLSSRRSYEQYF. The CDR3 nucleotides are TGTGCCAGCAGTCCCCCTCTATCTAGCAGGAGGTCCTACGAGCAGTACTTC.

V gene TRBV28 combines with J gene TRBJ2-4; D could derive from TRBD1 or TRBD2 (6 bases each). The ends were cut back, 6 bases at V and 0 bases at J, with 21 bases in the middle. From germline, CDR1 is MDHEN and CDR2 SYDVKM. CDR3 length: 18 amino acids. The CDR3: CASSPGQLWEVAKNIQYF. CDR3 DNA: TGTGCCAGCAGCCCAGGACAGCTATGGGAGGTAGCCAAAAACATTCAGTACTTC.

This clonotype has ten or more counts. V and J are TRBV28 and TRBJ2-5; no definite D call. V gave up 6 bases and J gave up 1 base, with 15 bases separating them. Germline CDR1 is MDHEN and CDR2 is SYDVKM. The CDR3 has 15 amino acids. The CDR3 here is CASSKVGQVQETQYF. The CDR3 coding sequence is TGTGCCAGCAGCAAGGTTGGGCAGGTCCAAGAGACCCAGTACTTC.

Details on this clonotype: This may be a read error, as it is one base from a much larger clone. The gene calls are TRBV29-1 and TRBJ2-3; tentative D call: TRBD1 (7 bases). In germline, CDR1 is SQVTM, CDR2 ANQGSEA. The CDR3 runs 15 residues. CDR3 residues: CSVEGTGTSTDMQYF. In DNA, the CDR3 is TGCAGCGTTGAAGGGACAGGAACTAGCACAGATATGCAGTATTTT.

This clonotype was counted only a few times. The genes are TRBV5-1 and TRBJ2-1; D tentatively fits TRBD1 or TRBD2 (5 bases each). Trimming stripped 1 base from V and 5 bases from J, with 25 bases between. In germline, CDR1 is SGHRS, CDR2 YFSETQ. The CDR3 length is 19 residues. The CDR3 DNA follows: TGCGCCAGCAGCTTGTGGGGTTCGGTGGGAGAGCAGGGTCACAATGAGCAGTTCTTC. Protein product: CASSLWGSVGEQGHNEQFF. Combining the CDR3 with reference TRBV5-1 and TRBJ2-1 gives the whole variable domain KAGVTQTPRYLIKTRGQQVTLSCSPISGHRSVSWYQQTPGQGLQFLFEYFSETQRNKGNFPGRFSGRQFSNSRSEMNVSTLELGDSALYLCASSLWGSVGEQGHNEQFFGPGTRLTVL.

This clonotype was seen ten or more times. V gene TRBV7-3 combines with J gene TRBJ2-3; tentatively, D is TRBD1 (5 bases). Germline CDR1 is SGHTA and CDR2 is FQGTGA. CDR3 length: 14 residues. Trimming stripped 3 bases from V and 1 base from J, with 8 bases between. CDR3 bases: TGTGCCAGCAGCTTCGAAGGGGGCACAGATACGCAGTATTTT. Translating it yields CASSFEGGTDTQYF.

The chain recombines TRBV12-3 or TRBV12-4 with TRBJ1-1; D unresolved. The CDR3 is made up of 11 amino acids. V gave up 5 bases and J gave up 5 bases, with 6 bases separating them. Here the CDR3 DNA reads TGTGCCAGCAGTCAAACTACTGAAGCTTTCTTT. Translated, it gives CASSQTTEAFF.